What follows are 31 T cell receptor beta chains derived from one specimen sequenced in a study of a mutant IDH1 vaccine in newly diagnosed glioma. Profiled with immunoSEQ multiplex PCR; TCRdb holds only in-frame clones, not every one. Counted here are around 33,000 clones, 80% to 85% occurring once; the ten biggest clones make up 9%. Time point in this sample: baseline, week 1 (first vaccination visit). This sample's treatment: pre-vaccination baseline after standard-of-care therapy. Sample: peripheral blood mononuclear cells (PBMCs), taken from a glioma patient treated with radiotherapy, temozolomide or both. These receptors originate from a man aged 45-60 years with glioma. Some clones in this sample may be carry-over from other donors' samples.

The CDR3 DNA reads as TGTGCCAGCACTCCATCAAGTGGTTCCTACGAGCAGTACTTC. It yields the protein CASTPSSGSYEQYF. This chain joins TRBV6-6 and TRBJ2-7, with unresolved D. The CDR3 is made up of 14 amino acids. V was clipped by 7 bases and J by 1 base, with 14 bases between them. Germline CDR1 MNHNY, CDR2 SVGAGI (reference sequence).

This chain uses TRBV30 with TRBJ2-3, with a weak D call TRBD2 (6 bases). CDR3 size: 15 residues. The V gene's germline CDR1 is GTSNPN and CDR2 SVGIG (reference sequence). V gave up 0 bases and J gave up 1 base, with 11 bases separating them. CDR3 DNA: TGTGCCTGGAGTGTCGGAGGGTGGGGCACAGATACGCAGTATTTT. This sequence encodes CAWSVGGWGTDTQYF.

The chain couples TRBV19 to TRBJ2-1; perhaps TRBD2 as D (6 bases). Deletions cut 5 bases from V and 3 bases from J, with 8 bases between. Germline CDR1 is LNHDA and CDR2 is SQIVND (reference sequence). The CDR3 has 13 residues. Here the CDR3 reads CASSSTSYNEQFF. The CDR3, as DNA: TGTGCCAGTAGTTCGACTAGCTACAATGAGCAGTTCTTC. The entire variable domain, with the rest obtained from reference TRBV19 and TRBJ2-1, is as follows: DGGITQSPKYLFRKEGQNVTLSCEQNLNHDAMYWYRQDPGQGLRLIYYSQIVNDFQKGDIAEGYSVSREKKESFPLTVTSAQKNPTAFYLCASSSTSYNEQFFGPGTRLTVL.

The sample holds one count of this clone. The CDR3, as DNA: TGTGCCAGCAGACCAAGACCCTCAAATGAAAAACTGTTTTTT. It encodes CASRPRPSNEKLFF. The chain recombines TRBV27 with TRBJ1-4, with D unresolved. Germline lookup yields CDR1 MNHEY and CDR2 SMNVEV (reference sequence). The ends were cut back, 6 bases at V and 5 bases at J, with 13 bases in the middle. This CDR3 has 14 residues.

CDR3 loop: CASSQEVAGTNEQFF. The DNA of the CDR3 is TGTGCCAGCAGCCAGGAGGTAGCGGGGACCAATGAGCAGTTCTTC. The chain recombines TRBV7-2 with TRBJ2-1, with 8 bases fitting TRBD2. The CDR3 runs to 15 residues. V gave up 5 bases and J gave up 6 bases; unmatched junction bases: 9. Germline V gene lookup returns CDR1 SGHTA and CDR2 FQGNSA.

There are a few counts of this clone. A junction boundary mismatches the germline segment, possibly from a read error. The rearrangement uses TRBV7-7 and TRBJ2-5; tentatively, D is TRBD1 or TRBD2 (6 bases each). Germline V CDR1 and CDR2: SSHAT, FNYEAQ (reference sequence). This CDR3 comprises 15 residues. CDR3 in amino acids: CASSLGRTAKETQYF. The DNA of the CDR3 is TGTGCTAGCAGCTTAGGGAGGACAGCCAAAGAGACCCAGTACTTC.

The chain couples TRBV10-3 to TRBJ2-5, with 8 bases matching TRBD2. The CDR3 sequence is 14 residues long. V lost 7 bases and J lost 2; bases outside the gene matches: 6. Germline CDR1 and CDR2: ENHRY and SYGVKD. The CDR3 DNA reads TGTGCCATCAATGCCGGGGGGGGACAAGAGACCCAGTACTTC. This codes for CAINAGGGQETQYF.

The chain is built from TRBV5-1 and TRBJ2-7, with 8 positions matching TRBD1. The V gene's germline CDR1 is SGHRS and CDR2 YFSETQ. V shed 4 bases and J 4 bases; nucleotides not matched to a gene: 13. The CDR3 has 16 amino acids. The CDR3: CASSPRAGQGNYEQYF. The CDR3, as DNA: TGCGCCAGCAGCCCGAGGGCAGGACAGGGCAATTACGAGCAGTACTTC.

The rearrangement joins TRBV9 to TRBJ2-3, with 8 bases identical to TRBD2. This CDR3 has 14 amino acids. V dropped 3 bases and J dropped 3; count of bases not matched to a gene: 3. CDR1 SGDLS and CDR2 YYNGEE come from the germline V gene. This chain's CDR3 is CASSAGGQTDTQYF. CDR3 sequence (DNA): TGTGCCAGCAGCGCGGGGGGGCAGACAGATACGCAGTATTTT. The full variable domain, rest sourced from reference TRBV9 and TRBJ2-3, is DSGVTQTPKHLITATGQRVTLRCSPRSGDLSVYWYQQSLDQGLQFLIQYYNGEERAKGNILERFSAQQFPDLHSELNLSSLELGDSALYFCASSAGGQTDTQYFGPGTRLTVL.

The CDR3 loop reads CASSQGGSYEQYF. The CDR3 nucleotides are TGTGCCAGCAGCCAGGGGGGTTCCTACGAGCAGTACTTC. The genes are TRBV7-9 and TRBJ2-7; perhaps TRBD1 as D (7 bases). Germline CDR1 reads SEHNR; CDR2 reads FQNEAQ (reference sequence). CDR3 size: 13 residues. V gave up 5 bases and J gave up 1 base, with 9 bases separating them.

The chain recombines TRBV2 with TRBJ1-1, with TRBD1 identical over 8 bases. The J segment lost 0 bases and the V segment lost 5 bases, leaving 2 bases of the junction unmatched. The CDR3 covers 14 residues. Germline-derived CDR1 and CDR2 are SNHLY and FYNNEI. CDR3 in amino acids: CASSRQGMNTEAFF. Here the CDR3 DNA reads TGTGCCAGCAGTCGACAGGGGATGAACACTGAAGCTTTCTTT.

CDR3: CASTLPTATYNEQFF. Written as DNA, the CDR3 is TGTGCCAGCACACTTCCCACAGCCACCTACAATGAGCAGTTCTTC. The genes are TRBV5-6 and TRBJ2-1; the D is unclear. Germline V gene lookup returns CDR1 SGHDT and CDR2 YYEEEE. This CDR3 spans 15 amino acids. With 6 bases removed from V and 2 bases from J, the gap between germline ends came to 15 bases.

This clone came up a few times. J is TRBJ1-5 and V is TRBV2; D unresolved. Germline V gene sequence: CDR1 SNHLY, CDR2 FYNNEI. The ends were cut back, 4 bases at V and 9 bases at J, with 7 bases in the middle. The CDR3 is made up of 11 amino acids. CDR3 loop: CASSGFGPQHF. The CDR3 coding sequence is TGTGCCAGCAGTGGTTTTGGGCCCCAGCATTTT.

The rearrangement uses TRBV6-5 and TRBJ2-7, with 7 nucleotides matching TRBD2. The V segment lost 0 bases and the J segment 4 bases; nucleotides outside the gene matches: 3. Germline CDR1 is MNHEY and CDR2 is SVGAGI. The CDR3 covers 14 residues. The CDR3 sequence is CASSYSPGGYEQYF. The CDR3 DNA reads TGTGCCAGCAGTTACTCGCCCGGGGGGTACGAGCAGTACTTC.

This clone was seen only a few times. This sequence joins TRBV5-1 and TRBJ2-5; tentatively, D is TRBD2 (5 bases). Germline lookup yields CDR1 SGHRS and CDR2 YFSETQ. Trimming shortened V by 3 bases and J by 5 bases, and 11 bases separated the two germline ends. The CDR3 sequence is 13 residues long. As DNA, the CDR3 is TGCGCCAGCAGCTCGGAGGCGAAGGAGACCCAGTACTTC. Its protein is CASSSEAKETQYF.

The chain has TRBV6-4 and TRBJ2-7; D ambiguous. Germline loops: CDR1 MRHNA, CDR2 SNTAGT. With 4 bases removed from V and 4 bases from J, the gap between germline ends came to 17 bases. The CDR3 is 15 amino acids. The CDR3: CASSALNGPRYEQYF. The CDR3 DNA reads TGTGCCAGCAGTGCCCTCAACGGGCCCCGGTACGAGCAGTACTTC.

The J gene is TRBJ2-3, the V gene TRBV10-3; 8 positions agree with TRBD2. V shed 6 bases, J shed 1 base, and the junction held 12 bases outside the gene matches. Germline loops: CDR1 ENHRY, CDR2 SYGVKD. The CDR3 has 17 residues. This CDR3 is CAIRAGHGREGTDTQYF. The DNA for the CDR3 is TGTGCCATCAGGGCAGGACACGGGAGGGAGGGCACAGATACGCAGTATTTT.

The sample holds one count of this clone. This chain joins TRBV6-6 and TRBJ1-4; D gene ambiguous. The V end lost 4 bases, the J end lost 8 bases, and 11 bases lay between the germline ends. Germline values: CDR1 MNHNY, CDR2 SVGAGI (reference sequence). The CDR3 runs 13 residues. For the CDR3, the DNA is TGTGCCAGCAGTTCAAGGACCTGGGAAAAACTGTTTTTT. It specifies CASSSRTWEKLFF.

The rearrangement links TRBV19 to TRBJ2-7; 8 nucleotides align to TRBD1. Germline CDR1 reads LNHDA; CDR2 reads SQIVND (reference sequence). Trimming cost V 7 bases and J 9 bases; bases outside gene matches: 11. The CDR3 contains 13 residues. CDR3 protein: CASTGTGVNGQYF. The CDR3 DNA reads as TGTGCCAGTACCGGGACAGGTGTAAATGGGCAGTACTTC. Together with reference TRBV19 and TRBJ2-7, the CDR3 gives the full variable domain: DGGITQSPKYLFRKEGQNVTLSCEQNLNHDAMYWYRQDPGQGLRLIYYSQIVNDFQKGDIAEGYSVSREKKESFPLTVTSAQKNPTAFYLCASTGTGVNGQYFGPGTRLTVT.

DNA of the CDR3: TGTGCCAGCATCAACCCGGTCAAAGGGGAGACCCAGTACTTC. It codes for CASINPVKGETQYF. This chain links TRBV5-6 with TRBJ2-5; D gene uncertain. V was cut by 6 bases and J by 5 bases, with 17 bases left in between. CDR3 length: 14 amino acids. The germline V gene has CDR1 SGHDT and CDR2 YYEEEE.

The V call is TRBV2, the J call TRBJ2-3, with TRBD2 matching 10 bases. From germline, CDR1 is SNHLY and CDR2 FYNNEI. V gave up 5 bases and J gave up 0 bases; unmatched junction bases: 5. The CDR3 is 16 residues long. CDR3 bases: TGTGCCAGCAGTCGTGGGACTAGCGAGAGCACAGATACGCAGTATTTT. It translates to CASSRGTSESTDTQYF. The full variable domain, completed using reference TRBV2 and TRBJ2-3, is EPEVTQTPSHQVTQMGQEVILRCVPISNHLYFYWYRQILGQKVEFLVSFYNNEISEKSEIFDDQFSVERPDGSNFTLKIRSTKLEDSAMYFCASSRGTSESTDTQYFGPGTRLTVL.

The chain combines TRBV18 with TRBJ2-7; a possible D gene is TRBD1 (6 bases). Germline V gives CDR1 KGHSH, CDR2 LQKENI. This CDR3 is 15 amino acids long. V was shortened by 6 bases and J by 4 bases, with 19 bases between the two germline ends. The CDR3 here is CASSIQGRGGYEQYF. CDR3 sequence (DNA): TGTGCCAGCTCGATCCAGGGGAGAGGTGGGTACGAGCAGTACTTC.

V and J are TRBV5-6 and TRBJ1-2, with D possibly being TRBD1 (6 bases). The length of the CDR3 is 15 residues. V was shortened by 3 bases and J by 1 base, with 13 bases between the two germline ends. Per the germline V gene, CDR1 is SGHDT and CDR2 is YYEEEE. The CDR3 sequence is CASSSGVLGNYGYTF. DNA of the CDR3: TGTGCCAGCAGCTCAGGGGTTTTGGGTAACTATGGCTACACCTTC.

V usage is TRBV5-6 and J usage is TRBJ2-5; TRBD2 matches at 9 bases. This CDR3 spans 15 amino acids. J lost 4 bases, V lost 7 bases, and 11 bases had no gene match. Germline CDR1 SGHDT, CDR2 YYEEEE. In DNA, the CDR3 is TGTGCCAGCTGCCAAGCGGGAGGATGGCTAGAGACCCAGTACTTC. As protein: CASCQAGGWLETQYF.

The J gene is TRBJ2-1, the V gene TRBV2; 9 nucleotides align to TRBD2. Unmatched junction bases numbered 12, after V lost 6 bases and J lost 6 bases. This CDR3 is built from 16 residues. Germline assignment: CDR1 SNHLY and CDR2 FYNNEI. The CDR3 DNA reads as TGTGCCAGCAGGCTAGCGGGGTCCCCGGGGGGCAATGAGCAGTTCTTC. It is translated as CASRLAGSPGGNEQFF.

The chain is built from TRBV4-3 and TRBJ1-2; TRBD1 matches 7 bases. With 1 base clipped from V and 4 bases from J, the junction kept 3 bases outside the gene matches. Germline V gene lookup returns CDR1 LGHNA and CDR2 YSLEER. The CDR3 extends over 14 amino acids. The CDR3 DNA sequence: TGCGCCAGCAGCCAAGTGACAGGGTTCTATGGCTACACCTTC. This encodes CASSQVTGFYGYTF.

The chain links TRBV27 to TRBJ1-2, with D tentatively TRBD1 (6 bases). The CDR3 runs 20 residues. The germline V gene encodes CDR1 MNHEY and CDR2 SMNVEV (reference sequence). V was trimmed by 3 bases and J by 1 base, leaving 27 bases between them. CDR3 residues: CASSFLNPGTTRFLNYGYTF. CDR3 nucleotide sequence: TGTGCCAGCAGTTTCCTTAATCCCGGGACAACGAGATTCCTTAACTATGGCTACACCTTC.

This clone was found a few times. The chain uses TRBV6-5 and TRBJ1-1, with TRBD1 as a possible D gene (5 bases). V shed 0 bases and J shed 10 bases, with 12 bases lying between them. Germline values: CDR1 MNHEY, CDR2 SVGAGI. The CDR3 totals 13 residues. The CDR3 reads CASSYSGGSGAFF. CDR3 nucleotides: TGTGCCAGCAGTTACTCGGGGGGGAGTGGAGCTTTCTTT.

The chain is built from TRBV11-3 and TRBJ1-1, with unresolved D. Deletions cut 1 base from V and 0 bases from J, with 9 bases between. The CDR3 has 15 residues. Looked up from germline, CDR1 is SGHNT and CDR2 is YENEEA. The CDR3 DNA reads TGTGCCAGCAGCTTAGGGTATGGGGTGAACACTGAAGCTTTCTTT. Its translation is CASSLGYGVNTEAFF.

The rearrangement links TRBV6-5 to TRBJ1-5, with D possibly matching TRBD1 (6 bases). This CDR3 spans 13 amino acids. V was cut by 6 bases and J by 5 bases, with 11 bases left in between. CDR1 is MNHEY and CDR2 is SVGAGI in the germline V gene. The CDR3 DNA reads as TGTGCCAGCAGCCGGGACAAGCATCAGCCCCAGCATTTT. It yields the protein CASSRDKHQPQHF.

The rearrangement links TRBV27 to TRBJ2-3, with 11 bases aligning to TRBD1. V gave up 10 bases and J gave up 7 bases; unmatched junction bases: 19. The CDR3 is 17 amino acids. Looked up from germline, CDR1 is MNHEY and CDR2 is SMNVEV (reference sequence). In nucleotides, the CDR3 is TGTGCCACCTCCGGACAGGGGGCGGGTGGGGGGGGACATACGCAGTATTTT. This gives the protein CATSGQGAGGGGHTQYF.